Listed below are T cell receptor beta chains from one sample, sequenced in a study of blood T cell repertoires in COVID-19. The table came from immunoSEQ multiplex PCR; TCRdb's copy has only in-frame clones and leaves some out. The sample records about 250,000 clones, 87% being singletons. Sequences were obtained from peripheral blood. The receptors were gathered from a man aged 18 to 29 with active or convalescent COVID-19. CDR3s include the opening cysteine and the closing phenylalanine or tryptophan. The D gene is left open where the match is weak. Size tells how often a clone was seen (once, few, many) or the class of an expanded clone, and some rows leave it out.

>-|TRBJ1-1|-|TRBV5-1
TGCGCCAGCAGCTGGGCCTGGGAGTTGGAAGCTTTCTTT
CASSWAWELEAFF
>-|TRBJ1-2|-|TRBV2
TGTGCCAGCAGTTCGACAGCAAACTATGGCTACACCTTC
CASSSTANYGYTF
>-|TRBJ2-7|once|TRBV6-5
TGTGCCAGCAGTTACTCTAGACTGACTCTCTACGAGCAGTACTTC
CASSYSRLTLYEQYF
>TRBD2|TRBJ2-1|-|TRBV7-6
TGTGCCAGCAGCTGGACTAGCGGGAACCATGAGCAGTTCTTC
CASSWTSGNHEQFF
>TRBD1|TRBJ1-2|-|TRBV27
TGTGCCAGCAGCCTCCGGGACAGGCCTCTCCGTGGCTACACCTTC
CASSLRDRPLRGYTF
>-|TRBJ2-7|-|TRBV7-9
TGTGCCAGCAGCCATCCCACCGCGGGAATGTCCTACGAGCAGTACTTC
CASSHPTAGMSYEQYF
>-|TRBJ1-3|-|TRBV7-7
TGTGCCAGCAGCCCGACACGTGGAAACACCATATATTTT
CASSPTRGNTIYF
>-|TRBJ2-3|once|TRBV10-2
TGCGCCAGCAGTGTCGGTTGGGGGGGCACAGATACGCAGTATTTT
CASSVGWGGTDTQYF
>-|TRBJ1-1|-|TRBV9
TGTGCCAGCAGCGTAGGGCCGGGAATGAACACTGAAGCTTTCTTT
CASSVGPGMNTEAFF
>TRBD2|TRBJ2-5|few|TRBV2
TGTGCCAGCAGTCCTAGCGGGAGAGGGCAAGAGACCCAGTACTTC
CASSPSGRGQETQYF
>TRBD2|TRBJ2-3|-|TRBV19
TGTGCCAGTAGTTCCCCCAGCGGGGGCACAGATACGCAGTATTTT
CASSSPSGGTDTQYF
>TRBD1|TRBJ1-5|-|TRBV4-1
TGCGCCAGCAGCCTCGTAGGGACAGGGACGGGTCAGCCCCAGCATTTT
CASSLVGTGTGQPQHF
>TRBD1|TRBJ1-1|-|TRBV28
TGTGCCAGCACCGACCCAGGGACAGGGAACACTGAAGCTTTCTTT
CASTDPGTGNTEAFF
>-|TRBJ2-3|-|TRBV2
TGTGCCAGCAGGGACAGCCCTCGCAGTGATACGCAGTATTTT
CASRDSPRSDTQYF
>TRBD1|TRBJ1-1|-|TRBV2
TGTGCCAGCAGTCGGGACAGCGGGGGAGCTGAAGCTTTCTTT
CASSRDSGGAEAFF
>-|TRBJ2-5|-|TRBV2
TGTGCCAACACAGGGCCGGAGACCCAGTACTTC
CANTGPETQYF
>TRBD2|TRBJ2-2|-|TRBV11-3
TGTGCCAGCAGCTGGACTAGCGGGAGCAGCGACACCGGGGAGCTGTTTTTT
CASSWTSGSSDTGELFF
>TRBD1|TRBJ2-7|-|TRBV10-1
TGCGCCAGTTCGGACAGGGGTAACGACGAGCAGTACTTC
CASSDRGNDEQYF